A single sample is the source of the 18 T cell receptor beta chains below, sequenced in a study of graft-versus-host responses after intestinal transplantation. The protocol was immunoSEQ multiplex PCR, while the TCRdb copy is restricted to in-frame clones and leaves out a portion. The table includes some 110,000 clones, roughly 92% detected once. Their specific antigens are unknown. Source: unstimulated CD4+ T cells sorted from spleen or lymph node cells, taken before transplant. These receptors all come from a human donor who was the organ donor for an intestinal transplant.

V and J are TRBV9 and TRBJ1-2; D is unresolved. Trimming cost V 0 bases and J 5 bases, with 11 bases left between them. The CDR3 is 14 amino acids. Germline loops: CDR1 SGDLS, CDR2 YYNGEE. In DNA form, the CDR3 reads TGTGCCAGCAGCGTAGATGTGATGGGGTATGGCTACACCTTC. This translates into CASSVDVMGYGYTF.

The chain links TRBV27 to TRBJ1-5, with TRBD1 matching 7 bases. Germline-derived CDR1 and CDR2 are MNHEY and SMNVEV (reference sequence). The CDR3 length is 14 residues. V was clipped by 3 bases and J by 6 bases; unmatched bases: 5. The CDR3 coding sequence is TGTGCCAGCAGTTTTTCGGGACAGATTCAGCCCCAGCATTTT. Translated, it gives CASSFSGQIQPQHF.

The chain recombines TRBV7-2 with TRBJ1-5; no definite D call. Germline CDR1 SGHTA, CDR2 FQGNSA. The V end was cut by 0 bases, the J end by 1 base, with 4 bases between. The length of the CDR3 is 14 residues. The CDR3 nucleotides read TGTGCCAGCAGCTTAGCAGGGAGCAATCAGCCCCAGCATTTT. This codes for CASSLAGSNQPQHF.

This sequence joins TRBV28 and TRBJ2-2; 11 nucleotides align to TRBD2. This CDR3 is 16 amino acids long. In germline, CDR1 is MDHEN, CDR2 SYDVKM. The ends lost 6 bases at V and 2 bases at J; junction bases unmatched: 5. The CDR3 here is CASRPTSGANTGELFF. CDR3 coding DNA: TGTGCCAGCAGGCCGACTAGCGGGGCCAACACCGGGGAGCTGTTTTTT.

The chain couples TRBV7-2 to TRBJ1-2, with no clear D. Germline assignment: CDR1 SGHTA and CDR2 FQGNSA. The V gene lost 1 base and the J gene lost 7 bases, with 4 bases spanning the gap. CDR3 size: 11 residues. CDR3 sequence reads: CASSLVSGYTF. Here the CDR3 DNA reads TGTGCCAGCAGCTTAGTATCTGGCTACACCTTC.

The rearrangement joins TRBV18 to TRBJ1-1; no firm D call. CDR3 length equals 13 residues. Germline-derived CDR1 and CDR2 are KGHSH and LQKENI. Trimming shortened V by 5 bases and J by 3 bases, and 10 bases separated the two germline ends. The CDR3 sequence: CASSSYYDTEAFF. The CDR3 DNA reads as TGTGCCAGCTCATCATATTACGACACTGAAGCTTTCTTT.

This sequence joins TRBV6-6 and TRBJ2-7; 9 positions agree with TRBD1. CDR3 length: 14 residues. With V trimmed by 5 bases and J by 5 bases, 7 bases remained unmatched. Germline loops: CDR1 MNHNY, CDR2 SVGAGI (reference sequence). The CDR3, as DNA: TGTGCCAGCAGTGATGACAGGGGGTTCGACGAGCAGTACTTC. Translation: CASSDDRGFDEQYF.

This clone was recorded only once. CDR3 bases: TGTGCCACCACAGGGACAGGCAATCAGCCCCAGCATTTT. This codes for CATTGTGNQPQHF. The chain joins TRBV10-3 to TRBJ1-5; 7 nucleotides line up with TRBD1. V trimming: 10 bases; J trimming: 2 bases; junction bases outside the gene matches: 5. Germline values: CDR1 ENHRY, CDR2 SYGVKD. The CDR3 spans 13 residues.

This chain links TRBV7-2 with TRBJ1-5; the match to TRBD1 covers 9 bases. Losses at the gene ends were 6 bases for V and 4 bases for J; bases not matched to a gene: 7. This CDR3 is built from 15 residues. CDR1 is SGHTA, CDR2 FQGNSA, per germline. CDR3 bases: TGTGCCAGCAGTCACAGGGGGCTCTTAAATCAGCCCCAGCATTTT. Amino acids: CASSHRGLLNQPQHF. The variable domain in full, with the rest retrieved from reference TRBV7-2 and TRBJ1-5, is GAGVSQSPSNKVTEKGKDVELRCDPISGHTALYWYRQSLGQGLEFLIYFQGNSAPDKSGLPSDRFSAERTGGSVSTLTIQRTQQEDSAVYLCASSHRGLLNQPQHFGDGTRLSIL.

This chain links TRBV5-6 with TRBJ1-2, with unresolved D. CDR1 and CDR2 from the germline V gene are SGHDT and YYEEEE. The V and J ends lost 4 bases and 1 base respectively, with 14 bases between them. This CDR3 comprises 15 residues. CDR3 coding DNA: TGTGCCAGCAGCCGGAGGGCAGGAATTAACTATGGCTACACCTTC. Residues: CASSRRAGINYGYTF.

In this sample, this clone turned up a few times. The chain couples TRBV10-3 to TRBJ2-7, with a weak D call TRBD2 (6 bases). V lost 8 bases and J 4 bases, leaving 18 bases between the germline ends. The CDR3 is made up of 14 amino acids. Germline-derived CDR1 and CDR2 are ENHRY and SYGVKD. The CDR3 sequence: CAIGSPGERYEQYF. In DNA, the CDR3 is TGTGCCATCGGGTCCCCGGGGGAGCGGTACGAGCAGTACTTC.

The V and J genes are TRBV6-5 and TRBJ2-2; D is unresolved. The CDR3 totals 12 residues. CDR1 and CDR2 from the germline V gene are MNHEY and SVGAGI. Trimming left V 8 bases short and J 6 bases short, with 10 bases between. Here the CDR3 DNA reads TGTGCCAGCCGGCTCCCCTCCGGGGAGCTGTTTTTT. Its protein product is CASRLPSGELFF.

This chain joins TRBV7-9 and TRBJ2-7, with D possibly matching TRBD2 (5 bases). CDR3 size: 13 residues. Trimming stripped 5 bases from V and 2 bases from J, with 10 bases between. The germline V gene encodes CDR1 SEHNR and CDR2 FQNEAQ (reference sequence). The CDR3 DNA follows: TGTGCCAGCAGCCGCGGGCTAGCCTACGAGCAGTACTTC. This encodes CASSRGLAYEQYF.

This clone was seen a handful of times. The rearrangement uses TRBV10-1 and TRBJ1-1; D is uncertain. Germline values: CDR1 WNHNN, CDR2 SYGVQD (reference sequence). CDR3 size: 14 residues. The V gene lost 3 bases and the J gene lost 4 bases, with 12 bases spanning the gap. The CDR3, as DNA: TGCGCCAGCAGTGATTGGCCTTCGGCCACTGAAGCTTTCTTT. Translation: CASSDWPSATEAFF.

The chain recombines TRBV7-9 with TRBJ2-6; 7 bases agree with TRBD2. This CDR3 has 15 residues. The germline gives CDR1 SEHNR, CDR2 FQNEAQ (reference sequence). J gave up 4 bases and V 3 bases, and 3 bases lay outside the gene matches. The CDR3 DNA reads as TGTGCCAGCAGCTTGGGAGGGGTCGGGGCCAACGTCCTGACTTTC. The encoded protein is CASSLGGVGANVLTF.

This clone was counted only a few times. V and J are TRBV10-3 and TRBJ2-2; D is uncertain. The germline V gene encodes CDR1 ENHRY and CDR2 SYGVKD. Deletions cut 0 bases from V and 7 bases from J, with 12 bases between. The CDR3 loop spans 15 amino acids. The CDR3 DNA reads TGTGCCATCAGTGAGTCGGGTAGGGAAAACGGGGAGCTGTTTTTT. This sequence encodes CAISESGRENGELFF.

The chain employs TRBV25-1 and TRBJ2-1; D is perhaps TRBD2 (6 bases). CDR3 length: 15 residues. Trimming removed 2 bases from V and 8 bases from J, with 16 bases in between. Germline V lookup: CDR1 MGHDK, CDR2 SYGVNS. This chain's CDR3 is CASSEGLAVYYEQFF. CDR3 sequence (DNA): TGTGCCAGCAGTGAAGGGTTAGCGGTGTACTATGAGCAGTTCTTC.

The chain couples TRBV7-6 to TRBJ1-4; D call uncertain. The CDR3 runs to 13 residues. V was clipped by 2 bases and J by 3 bases, with 4 bases between them. Germline assignment: CDR1 SGHVS and CDR2 FNYEAQ. As DNA, the CDR3 is TGTGCCAGCAGCTTACTGTCTAATGAAAAACTGTTTTTT. Residues: CASSLLSNEKLFF.